Below are 24 T cell receptor beta chains sequenced from a single sample in a study of blood T cell repertoires in COVID-19. Some clones are missing from TCRdb's copy, which holds only in-frame ones; the method was immunoSEQ multiplex PCR. The sample contains 95,000 to 120,000 clones, about 90% of which appear only once. Sequenced material: peripheral blood. The receptors come from a human donor in a cohort sampled during active COVID-19.

The chain is built from TRBV7-9 and TRBJ1-2; D uncertain. The CDR3 has 16 residues. The V gene's germline CDR1 is SEHNR and CDR2 FQNEAQ (reference sequence). V was cut by 5 bases and J by 4 bases, with 20 bases left in between. The CDR3: CASSPTILGASYGYTF. The CDR3 bases are TGTGCCAGCAGCCCGACAATTCTGGGAGCAAGCTATGGCTACACCTTC.

The V gene is TRBV12-3 or TRBV12-4, the J gene TRBJ2-2; tentative D call: TRBD2 (5 bases). The CDR3 is 13 residues long. V lost 6 bases to trimming and J lost 6 bases, with 11 bases between them. CDR3 amino acids: CASRGEGPGELFF. The CDR3 DNA reads TGTGCCAGCAGGGGTGAGGGTCCCGGGGAGCTGTTTTTT.

The chain is built from TRBV10-3 and TRBJ2-7; the match to TRBD2 covers 8 bases. The CDR3 spans 14 residues. J gave up 2 bases and V 6 bases, and 6 bases lay outside the gene matches. The V gene's germline CDR1 is ENHRY and CDR2 SYGVKD. The CDR3 here is CAISLQRETYEQYF. The CDR3 nucleotides are TGTGCCATCAGCTTGCAGCGGGAGACCTACGAGCAGTACTTC.

The chain combines TRBV5-1 with TRBJ2-5; 13 bases are shared with TRBD2. The V gene's germline CDR1 is SGHRS and CDR2 YFSETQ. V trimming: 4 bases; J trimming: 5 bases; junction bases outside the gene matches: 5. This CDR3 contains 15 residues. CDR3 region: CASSTGTSGVETQYF. For the CDR3, the DNA is TGCGCCAGCAGCACGGGGACTAGCGGGGTGGAGACCCAGTACTTC.

This chain uses TRBV19 with TRBJ1-5; 10 bases map to TRBD1. This CDR3 spans 16 amino acids. Per germline, CDR1 LNHDA and CDR2 SQIVND (reference sequence). With V trimmed by 4 bases and J by 3 bases, 6 bases remained unmatched. The CDR3 nucleotides are TGTGCCAGTAGTACGAGAGGGACAGGGGACAATCAGCCCCAGCATTTT. Its translation is CASSTRGTGDNQPQHF.

The chain links TRBV19 to TRBJ1-1, with 8 bases matching TRBD1. CDR3 length equals 14 residues. The V and J ends lost 5 bases and 3 bases, in that order; junction bases with no gene match: 5. From germline, CDR1 is LNHDA and CDR2 SQIVND (reference sequence). The DNA for the CDR3 is TGTGCCAGTAGTGGTTGGGACAGGCACACTGAAGCTTTCTTT. Its translation: CASSGWDRHTEAFF.

This chain connects TRBV27 to TRBJ1-1; the D gene is possibly TRBD1 (6 bases). V lost 5 bases, J lost 7 bases, and 20 bases lay in between. There are 15 residues in the CDR3. Germline loops: CDR1 MNHEY, CDR2 SMNVEV (reference sequence). DNA of the CDR3: TGTGCCAGCAGTCGGAATACAGGGAATTCAAATGAAGCTTTCTTT. As protein: CASSRNTGNSNEAFF.

This clone occurred once. The genes are TRBV7-9 and TRBJ2-7; 9 bases agree with TRBD2. This CDR3 contains 15 residues. The junction had 5 bases not matched to a gene; V was cut back by 3 bases and J by 2 bases. Germline V gives CDR1 SEHNR, CDR2 FQNEAQ (reference sequence). The CDR3 bases are TGTGCCAGCAGCTTCGAACTAGCGGGCCCCTACGAGCAGTACTTC. Amino acids: CASSFELAGPYEQYF.

This rearrangement joins TRBV7-9 to TRBJ2-7; possibly TRBD1 for D (5 bases). The CDR3 spans 17 residues. Germline CDR1 and CDR2: SEHNR and FQNEAQ (reference sequence). With 7 bases removed from V and 3 bases from J, the gap between germline ends came to 25 bases. This chain's CDR3 is CASNSGRAKNLFYEQYF. The CDR3 DNA reads as TGTGCCAGCAACAGTGGCAGGGCCAAAAACCTCTTCTACGAGCAGTACTTC.

This rearrangement joins TRBV6-6 to TRBJ1-1, with TRBD1 matching over 10 bases. CDR3 size: 14 residues. The germline V gene has CDR1 MNHNY and CDR2 SVGAGI (reference sequence). V lost 6 bases, J lost 7 bases, and 8 bases stayed unmatched. CDR3 residues: CASSPTGGVVEAFF. The CDR3 nucleotides are TGTGCCAGCAGCCCGACAGGGGGCGTAGTTGAAGCTTTCTTT.

V gene TRBV6-6 combines with J gene TRBJ2-4, with TRBD1 matching 7 bases. CDR1 and CDR2 (germline): MNHNY, SVGAGI (reference sequence). CDR3 length: 14 residues. Trimming cost V 4 bases and J 3 bases; bases outside gene matches: 3. DNA of the CDR3: TGTGCCAGCAGTTGGGGACAGATCAAAAACATTCAGTACTTC. It yields the protein CASSWGQIKNIQYF.

The chain employs TRBV6-5 and TRBJ1-2, with 8 nucleotides matching TRBD1. J lost 7 bases, V lost 7 bases, and 8 bases had no gene match. This CDR3 spans 13 amino acids. Looked up from germline, CDR1 is MNHEY and CDR2 is SVGAGI. Here the CDR3 reads CASNSRDRIGYTF. As DNA, the CDR3 is TGTGCCAGCAATTCCCGGGACAGGATTGGCTACACCTTC.

This chain uses TRBV2 with TRBJ2-7; weak D call: TRBD1 (5 bases). The CDR3 runs to 13 residues. CDR1 and CDR2 (germline): SNHLY, FYNNEI. V dropped 4 bases and J dropped 6 bases, with 13 bases sitting between them. DNA of the CDR3: TGTGCCAGCAGTGTGTGGGATGGGGCCGAGCAGTACTTC. It codes for CASSVWDGAEQYF.

The chain combines TRBV2 with TRBJ2-1, with D perhaps TRBD1 (6 bases). The CDR3 extends over 15 amino acids. The germline V gene encodes CDR1 SNHLY and CDR2 FYNNEI. Trimming stripped 1 base from V and 3 bases from J, with 10 bases between. The CDR3 spells CASSEGTGNYNEQFF. The CDR3 DNA reads TGTGCCAGCAGTGAAGGCACAGGGAACTACAATGAGCAGTTCTTC.

The rearrangement joins TRBV11-2 to TRBJ2-3; possibly TRBD2 for D (5 bases). Between the trimmed V and J ends, which lost 1 base and 0 bases, there was a span of 8 bases. The germline CDR1 and CDR2 sequences are SGHAT and FQNNGV. The CDR3 totals 15 residues. In nucleotides, the CDR3 is TGTGCCAGCAGCTTAGCGGGGAGTAGCACAGATACGCAGTATTTT. Translated, it gives CASSLAGSSTDTQYF. The whole variable domain, filled in from reference TRBV11-2 and TRBJ2-3, reads EAGVAQSPRYKIIEKRQSVAFWCNPISGHATLYWYQQILGQGPKLLIQFQNNGVVDDSQLPKDRFSAERLKGVDSTLKIQPAKLEDSAVYLCASSLAGSSTDTQYFGPGTRLTVL.

V gene TRBV7-9 combines with J gene TRBJ2-3, with TRBD1 matching over 12 bases. The germline CDR1 and CDR2 sequences are SEHNR and FQNEAQ (reference sequence). This CDR3 has 16 amino acids. J gave up 2 bases and V 5 bases, and 5 bases lay outside the gene matches. The CDR3 bases are TGTGCCAGCAGCCCGGGACAGGGGGCCTTCACAGATACGCAGTATTTT. Translating gives CASSPGQGAFTDTQYF.

This chain links TRBV12-3 or TRBV12-4 with TRBJ1-1; 7 bases are shared with TRBD1. Unmatched junction bases numbered 11, after V lost 7 bases and J lost 9 bases. The CDR3 spans 13 residues. The DNA for the CDR3 is TGTGCCAGCAACCGACAGGGTAGAACTAAAGCTTTCTTT. Its protein product is CASNRQGRTKAFF.

The CDR3 loop is CASSIVADRGTSPLHF. CDR3 nucleotides: TGTGCCAGTAGTATAGTAGCGGACAGGGGAACTTCACCCCTCCACTTT. The chain couples TRBV19 to TRBJ1-6, with 9 nucleotides matching TRBD1. In germline, CDR1 is LNHDA, CDR2 SQIVND (reference sequence). J lost 9 bases, V lost 1 base, and 7 bases had no gene match. CDR3 size: 16 residues.

The chain couples TRBV18 to TRBJ2-7; 11 bases map to TRBD2. The germline V gene encodes CDR1 KGHSH and CDR2 LQKENI. Trimming cost V 2 bases and J 7 bases; bases outside gene matches: 4. This CDR3 region has 14 residues. In DNA, the CDR3 is TGTGCCAGCTCACCAACCGCTAGCGGGAGGGAGCAGTACTTC. Its protein product is CASSPTASGREQYF. Looking up the rest from reference TRBV18 and TRBJ2-7 gives the full variable domain: NAGVMQNPRHLVRRRGQEARLRCSPMKGHSHVYWYRQLPEEGLKFMVYLQKENIIDESGMPKERFSAEFPKEGPSILRIQQVVRGDSAAYFCASSPTASGREQYFGPGTRLTVT.

The sample holds many counts of this clone. The chain links TRBV4-1 to TRBJ2-2; a weak D match, TRBD2 (6 bases). The CDR3 sequence is 13 residues long. V was shortened by 5 bases and J by 10 bases, with 14 bases between the two germline ends. In germline, CDR1 is MGHRA, CDR2 YSYEKL. DNA of the CDR3: TGCGCCAGCAGCACTACGGGGGTGCCGGAGCTGTTTTTT. Its translation is CASSTTGVPELFF.

V is TRBV19 and J is TRBJ2-3, with a tentative D call TRBD2 (5 bases). Germline V gene data show CDR1 as LNHDA and CDR2 as SQIVND (reference sequence). V was cut by 5 bases and J by 0 bases, with 15 bases left in between. The CDR3 loop spans 16 amino acids. The CDR3 DNA is TGTGCCAGTAGTCGGAGAGCGGCCTATAGCACAGATACGCAGTATTTT. It is translated as CASSRRAAYSTDTQYF.

The gene calls are TRBV19 and TRBJ2-1; D ambiguous. Germline V gives CDR1 LNHDA, CDR2 SQIVND (reference sequence). The CDR3 loop spans 14 amino acids. V dropped 2 bases and J dropped 9 bases, with 14 bases sitting between them. The CDR3 protein is CASSISPGSGEQFF. CDR3 nucleotide sequence: TGTGCCAGTAGTATATCTCCGGGTAGTGGTGAGCAGTTCTTC. Together with reference TRBV19 and TRBJ2-1, the CDR3 gives the full variable domain: DGGITQSPKYLFRKEGQNVTLSCEQNLNHDAMYWYRQDPGQGLRLIYYSQIVNDFQKGDIAEGYSVSREKKESFPLTVTSAQKNPTAFYLCASSISPGSGEQFFGPGTRLTVL.

This clone turned up a few times. The chain combines TRBV2 with TRBJ2-6, with D uncertain. Looked up from germline, CDR1 is SNHLY and CDR2 is FYNNEI. The CDR3 spans 19 residues. The V end lost 2 bases, the J end lost 0 bases, and 17 bases lay between the germline ends. CDR3 in DNA: TGTGCCAGCAGTGAATCCCCCCTCCAGGCAGTCTCTGGGGCCAACGTCCTGACTTTC. Translating it yields CASSESPLQAVSGANVLTF.

This clone showed up just once. The V and J genes are TRBV4-1 and TRBJ1-1; 9 bases align to TRBD1. Per germline, CDR1 MGHRA and CDR2 YSYEKL. The V and J ends lost 8 bases and 5 bases, in that order; junction bases with no gene match: 15. This CDR3 is 16 amino acids long. CDR3 protein: CASSRSGRTGETEAFF. CDR3 sequence (DNA): TGCGCCAGCTCCCGAAGTGGGAGGACAGGGGAAACTGAAGCTTTCTTT.